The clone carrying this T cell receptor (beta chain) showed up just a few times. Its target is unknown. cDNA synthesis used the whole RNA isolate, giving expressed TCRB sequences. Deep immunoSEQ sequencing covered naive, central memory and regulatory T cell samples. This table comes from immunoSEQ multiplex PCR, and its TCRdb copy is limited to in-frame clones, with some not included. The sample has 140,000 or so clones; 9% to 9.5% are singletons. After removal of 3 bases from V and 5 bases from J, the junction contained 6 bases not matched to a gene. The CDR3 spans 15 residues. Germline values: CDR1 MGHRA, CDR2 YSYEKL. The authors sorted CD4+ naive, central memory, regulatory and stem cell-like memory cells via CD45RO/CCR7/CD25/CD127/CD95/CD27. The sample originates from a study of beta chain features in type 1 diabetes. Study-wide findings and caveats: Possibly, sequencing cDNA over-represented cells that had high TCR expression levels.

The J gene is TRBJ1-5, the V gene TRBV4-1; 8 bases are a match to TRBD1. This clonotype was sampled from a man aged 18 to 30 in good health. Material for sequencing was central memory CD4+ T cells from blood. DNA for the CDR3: TGCGCCAGCAGCCAGACAGGGGTTCGGGATCAGCCCCAGCATTTT. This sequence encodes CASSQTGVRDQPQHF.